Below are 17 T cell receptor beta chains sequenced from a single sample in a study of blood T cell repertoires in COVID-19. Here immunoSEQ multiplex PCR was the method, and the copy in TCRdb shows in-frame clones only, minus some. The table has under 250,000 clones, over 75% seen once; the top ten hold approximately 8%. Sequencing was done on a sample of peripheral blood. The receptors here all came from an elderly woman with acute or convalescent COVID-19.

The V and J genes are TRBV3-1 (or the pseudogene TRBV3-2) and TRBJ1-2, with TRBD1 identical over 9 bases. The germline V gene has CDR1 LGHDT and CDR2 YNNKEL (reference sequence). CDR3 size: 18 residues. V lost 1 base, J lost 5 bases, and 14 bases stayed unmatched. CDR3 DNA sequence: TGTGCCAGCAGCCAAGGGGGACAGGGAGCAGTTCACTGGTATGGCTACACCTTC. Protein product: CASSQGGQGAVHWYGYTF.

This chain joins TRBV2 and TRBJ2-7; 7 nucleotides match TRBD1. This CDR3 region has 11 residues. J was trimmed by 5 bases and V by 9 bases; bases with no gene match: 4. From germline, CDR1 is SNHLY and CDR2 FYNNEI. Here the CDR3 DNA reads TGTGCCAGGGGGACAGTCGACGAGCAGTACTTC. It is translated as CARGTVDEQYF.

The chain combines TRBV4-2 with TRBJ1-1; 7 nucleotides line up with TRBD1. The CDR3 sequence is 14 residues long. Germline lookup yields CDR1 LGHNA and CDR2 YNFKEQ. V shed 0 bases and J 4 bases; nucleotides not matched to a gene: 2. CDR3 loop: CASSQEQGSTEAFF. CDR3 DNA sequence: TGTGCCAGCAGCCAAGAACAGGGGAGCACTGAAGCTTTCTTT.

This clone was seen a single time. V and J are TRBV6-5 and TRBJ1-6, with D perhaps matching TRBD1 (6 bases). Per the germline V gene, CDR1 is MNHEY and CDR2 is SVGAGI. Trimming shortened V by 0 bases and J by 7 bases, and 13 bases separated the two germline ends. The CDR3 covers 16 residues. CDR3 amino acids: CASSYSHGQRNSPLHF. The CDR3 nucleotides read TGTGCCAGCAGTTACTCCCACGGACAGAGAAATTCACCCCTCCACTTT.

The gene calls are TRBV5-1 and TRBJ2-1; D is perhaps TRBD1 (7 bases). The CDR3 contains 14 residues. CDR1 and CDR2 (germline): SGHRS, YFSETQ. Trimming removed 2 bases at V and 5 bases at J, with 11 bases between. CDR3 sequence: CASSFIRGDNEQFF. CDR3 nucleotide sequence: TGCGCCAGCAGCTTTATCAGGGGGGACAATGAGCAGTTCTTC.

This clone was observed a single time. The genes are TRBV2 and TRBJ1-1; 7 positions match TRBD1. This CDR3 is built from 12 residues. V gave up 9 bases and J gave up 4 bases; unmatched junction bases: 5. Germline lookup yields CDR1 SNHLY and CDR2 FYNNEI. CDR3 sequence reads: CARAGGSTEAFF. DNA of the CDR3: TGTGCCAGAGCAGGGGGTAGCACTGAAGCTTTCTTT.

This clone was counted between two and nine times. The V call is TRBV19, the J call TRBJ2-5, with 7 bases fitting TRBD1. The CDR3 is 13 residues long. The germline CDR1 and CDR2 sequences are LNHDA and SQIVND (reference sequence). Trimming took 9 bases from V and 4 from J; bases not matched to a gene: 8. CDR3 sequence reads: CASRISGGETQYF. DNA for the CDR3: TGTGCCAGCCGAATTTCAGGGGGAGAGACCCAGTACTTC.

The chain carries TRBV19 and TRBJ2-5, with 11 bases lining up with TRBD2. V gave up 4 bases and J gave up 5 bases; unmatched junction bases: 9. This CDR3 region has 16 residues. Germline CDR1 is LNHDA and CDR2 is SQIVND (reference sequence). Here the CDR3 DNA reads TGTGCCAGTAGTACTGTTCATAGCGGGAGGGACGAGACCCAGTACTTC. It yields the protein CASSTVHSGRDETQYF.

The rearrangement links TRBV6-1 to TRBJ2-5, with 9 bases identical to TRBD1. CDR3 length: 19 amino acids. V lost 1 base, J lost 0 bases, and 12 bases stayed unmatched. Germline V gene lookup returns CDR1 MNHNS and CDR2 SASEGT. The CDR3 reads CASSEGWGQGNMYQETQYF. In DNA, the CDR3 is TGTGCCAGCAGTGAAGGGTGGGGACAGGGCAATATGTACCAAGAGACCCAGTACTTC.

This sequence joins TRBV6-5 and TRBJ1-1; the D gene is possibly TRBD1 (6 bases). The CDR3 is made up of 11 amino acids. Germline CDR1 is MNHEY and CDR2 is SVGAGI. V was clipped by 7 bases and J by 6 bases, with 9 bases between them. The DNA of the CDR3 is TGTGCCAGCAAGGACAGAGCTGAAGCTTTCTTT. This codes for CASKDRAEAFF.

The J gene is TRBJ1-1, the V gene TRBV2; D is ambiguous. The germline gives CDR1 SNHLY, CDR2 FYNNEI. This CDR3 spans 14 amino acids. The V and J ends lost 7 bases and 0 bases respectively, with 12 bases between them. The CDR3 DNA reads TGTGCCAGCACCCTACCCATATTGAACACTGAAGCTTTCTTT. Amino acid sequence: CASTLPILNTEAFF.

CDR3 sequence reads: CASSQYQGEQYF. The CDR3 DNA reads TGTGCCAGCAGCCAGTATCAGGGAGAGCAGTACTTC. The chain joins TRBV3-1 (or the pseudogene TRBV3-2) to TRBJ2-7, with D perhaps matching TRBD1 (5 bases). V was cut by 3 bases and J by 7 bases, with 10 bases left in between. Germline assignment: CDR1 LGHDT and CDR2 YNNKEL (reference sequence). CDR3 size: 12 residues.

The chain couples TRBV14 to TRBJ2-3; 8 bases line up with TRBD2. V shed 1 base, J shed 1 base, and the junction held 1 base outside the gene matches. The germline V gene encodes CDR1 SGHDN and CDR2 FVKESK. This CDR3 spans 15 amino acids. The DNA for the CDR3 is TGTGCCAGCAGCCAAGCACTAGCGGGCACAGATACGCAGTATTTT. It yields the protein CASSQALAGTDTQYF.

The V call is TRBV4-2, the J call TRBJ2-4; no firm D call. Germline CDR1 and CDR2: LGHNA and YNFKEQ. CDR3 size: 12 residues. Trimming took 4 bases from V and 8 from J, leaving 9 bases between them. CDR3 amino acids: CASSPARDIQYF. The CDR3 DNA follows: TGTGCCAGCAGCCCGGCCCGGGACATTCAGTACTTC.

Turning to this clone: Since no conserved phenylalanine or tryptophan closes the CDR3, a read error is the likely cause. No DNA is shown, since the ends of the CDR3 on it are uncertain; the CDR3 is the one TCRdb lists. The J gene is TRBJ2-7, the V gene TRBV5-4; the DNA was not compared with TRBD2, the D call given in the table. Looked up from germline, CDR1 is SGHNT and CDR2 is YYREEE (reference sequence). The CDR3 comprises 13 residues, both ends counted. The CDR3 is CASSLFASGVWSI.

The chain recombines TRBV7-2 with TRBJ1-3, with TRBD1 matching over 7 bases. This CDR3 spans 14 amino acids. Trimming removed 5 bases from V and 4 bases from J; junction bases left unmatched: 5. CDR1 and CDR2 from the germline V gene are SGHTA and FQGNSA. CDR3 region: CASSPDRVGNTIYF. The CDR3 DNA follows: TGTGCCAGCAGCCCAGACAGGGTCGGAAACACCATATATTTT.

The genes are TRBV19 and TRBJ2-7; 7 bases are a match to TRBD2. In germline, CDR1 is LNHDA, CDR2 SQIVND (reference sequence). The CDR3 runs 14 residues. The V segment lost 6 bases and the J segment 4 bases; nucleotides outside the gene matches: 9. Here the CDR3 reads CASSPGRAGYEQYF. As DNA, the CDR3 is TGTGCCAGTAGCCCGGGGAGGGCCGGGTACGAGCAGTACTTC.